Detailed here is one T cell receptor beta chain. Antigen: not known. V trimming: 7 bases; J trimming: 6 bases; junction bases outside the gene matches: 6. The V gene's germline CDR1 is SNHLY and CDR2 FYNNEI. The length of the CDR3 is 14 residues. This entry belongs to a study of CD8+ T cells in alopecia areata. Study-level points and caveats: More clonal than normal scalp was lesional scalp, particularly alopecia totalis/universalis.

Extracted from the samples, RNA was reverse transcribed into cDNA to serve as the sequencing template. The table came from immunoSEQ multiplex PCR; TCRdb's copy has only in-frame clones and leaves some out. The table lists under 300,000 clones, under 70% of them singletons, with about 1.3% in the top ten. The rearrangement joins TRBV2 to TRBJ1-6; TRBD1 agrees at 7 bases. This receptor was identified in a human donor with alopecia areata. The specimen was CD4+ T cells sorted from blood, collected at week 0. CDR3 residues: CASIRGPPNSPLHF. The CDR3 nucleotides are TGTGCCAGCATAAGGGGGCCCCCTAATTCACCCCTCCACTTT.